Following are 29 T cell receptor beta chains from one sample sequenced in a study of identical twins. TCRdb itself ran the 5' RACE reads through MiXCR, one entry per CDR3 protein. The table has 350,000 to 600,000 distinct CDR3 sequences, approximately 15% seen once. The same data also went into a second study, on yellow fever vaccine responses in identical twins.

Sequencing input: CD4+ T cells sorted from blood. These receptor sequences come from a woman aged 18-30 years in good health.

The chain uses TRBV20-1 and TRBJ2-5; TRBD2 might be the D (6 bases). Germline CDR1 and CDR2: DFQATT and SNEGSKA (reference sequence). This CDR3 comprises 12 residues. V was clipped by 3 bases and J by 5 bases, with 10 bases between them. CDR3 sequence: CSASQAGETQYF. DNA for the CDR3: TGCAGTGCTAGCCAGGCGGGGGAGACCCAGTACTTC.

This clonotype was observed at least ten times. The chain joins TRBV12-3 or TRBV12-4 to TRBJ1-1; no clear D gene. The CDR3 sequence is 13 residues long. V lost 5 bases to trimming and J lost 5 bases, with 12 bases between them. CDR3 nucleotide sequence: TGTGCCAGCAGTCCGGTACCCGGGACTGAAGCTTTCTTT. Protein: CASSPVPGTEAFF.

The chain has TRBV5-1 and TRBJ2-2; 7 nucleotides match TRBD1. The germline V gene has CDR1 SGHRS and CDR2 YFSETQ. V lost 3 bases to trimming and J lost 0 bases; unmatched junction nucleotides: 5. The CDR3 runs to 16 residues. Written as DNA, the CDR3 is TGCGCCAGCAGCTCGGACAGGCCCTCGAACACCGGGGAGCTGTTTTTT. Translation gives CASSSDRPSNTGELFF.

This clonotype was picked up a small number of times. V gene TRBV20-1 combines with J gene TRBJ2-5; 11 nucleotides agree with TRBD2. V was clipped by 6 bases and J by 2 bases; unmatched bases: 8. The CDR3 runs to 15 residues. Looked up from germline, CDR1 is DFQATT and CDR2 is SNEGSKA (reference sequence). The CDR3 reads CSATDGTSGQETQYF. The CDR3 region has the DNA TGCAGTGCGACAGACGGGACTAGCGGACAAGAGACCCAGTACTTC.

This clonotype was observed a handful of times. The chain employs TRBV7-9 and TRBJ2-7; 7 bases fit TRBD2. V shed 5 bases and J 0 bases; nucleotides not matched to a gene: 7. CDR3 size: 15 residues. CDR1 and CDR2 from the germline V gene are SEHNR and FQNEAQ (reference sequence). The CDR3 region is CASSPASGYSYEQYF. CDR3 coding DNA: TGTGCCAGCAGCCCGGCTAGCGGATACTCCTACGAGCAGTACTTC.

This sequence joins TRBV21-1 and TRBJ2-2; TRBD2, the D gene given by the table, was not confirmed from the DNA. TRBV21-1 is classified as a pseudogene. The CDR3 spans 15 residues. The CDR3: CASSRIFGLTGELFF. The CDR3 region has the DNA TGTGCCAGCAGCAGAATCTTTGGACTTACCGGGGAGCTGTTTTTT.

The chain employs TRBV28 and TRBJ1-1; tentative D call: TRBD1 (6 bases). Germline V gene sequence: CDR1 MDHEN, CDR2 SYDVKM. Trimming took 5 bases from V and 1 from J, leaving 11 bases between them. This CDR3 contains 14 residues. The CDR3 DNA reads as TGTGCCAGCAGTGCGGGACACCGGAACACTGAAGCTTTCTTT. Protein sequence: CASSAGHRNTEAFF.

The chain links TRBV7-2 to TRBJ2-3, with 9 bases matching TRBD2. Per the germline V gene, CDR1 is SGHTA and CDR2 is FQGNSA. The CDR3 sequence is 16 residues long. The trim removed 5 bases at V and 9 bases at J, leaving 15 bases unmatched. Written as DNA, the CDR3 is TGTGCCAGCAGCCCCGGGGGCGGCGGGAGGGCCAACACGCAGTATTTT. Its protein is CASSPGGGGRANTQYF.

V and J are TRBV6-2 or TRBV6-3 and TRBJ2-5; D may be TRBD2 (5 bases). From germline, CDR1 is MNHEY and CDR2 SVGEGT. V dropped 7 bases and J dropped 0 bases, with 15 bases sitting between them. The CDR3 spans 15 residues. The CDR3 nucleotides read TGTGCCAGCACCCCTCGGGAAGGCTACCAAGAGACCCAGTACTTC. Translating it yields CASTPREGYQETQYF.

The chain carries TRBV7-8 and TRBJ1-5; TRBD1 matches at 9 bases. There are 16 residues in the CDR3. Germline V gene data show CDR1 as SGHVS and CDR2 as FQNEAQ. The junction had 9 bases not matched to a gene; V was cut back by 5 bases and J by 4 bases. The CDR3 here is CASSLGTGPRNQPQHF. CDR3 DNA: TGTGCCAGCAGCCTCGGGACAGGGCCTAGGAATCAGCCCCAGCATTTT.

This clonotype was seen a handful of times. The rearrangement joins TRBV27 to TRBJ2-5, with 14 bases identical to TRBD2. The CDR3 extends over 17 amino acids. V lost 7 bases, J lost 3 bases, and 10 bases stayed unmatched. Germline V gene sequence: CDR1 MNHEY, CDR2 SMNVEV (reference sequence). The chain's CDR3 is CASTLGTSGRKEETQYF. The CDR3 region has the DNA TGTGCCAGCACGCTCGGGACTAGCGGGAGAAAGGAAGAGACCCAGTACTTC.

This clonotype was detected ten times or more. V and J are TRBV5-5 and TRBJ2-5; 8 bases line up with TRBD1. The CDR3 extends over 13 amino acids. Germline lookup yields CDR1 SGHKS and CDR2 YYEKEE (reference sequence). Unmatched junction bases numbered 4, after V lost 4 bases and J lost 5 bases. The CDR3 region is CASSPDRVETQYF. The DNA for the CDR3 is TGTGCCAGCAGCCCGGACAGGGTTGAGACCCAGTACTTC. Based on the CDR3 plus reference TRBV5-5 and TRBJ2-5, the full variable domain is DAGVTQSPTHLIKTRGQQVTLRCSPISGHKSVSWYQQVLGQGPQFIFQYYEKEERGRGNFPDRFSARQFPNYSSELNVNALLLGDSALYLCASSPDRVETQYFGPGTRLLVL.

The rearrangement joins TRBV10-3 to TRBJ2-7; D gene unclear. The CDR3 spans 16 residues. CDR1 is ENHRY, CDR2 SYGVKD, per germline. Trimming took off 1 base at V and 0 bases at J, with 13 bases between the two ends. As DNA, the CDR3 is TGTGCCATCAGTGAGTTTTCAGGCTCCCGCTCCTACGAGCAGTACTTC. Translated, it gives CAISEFSGSRSYEQYF.

The chain links TRBV6-2 or TRBV6-3 to TRBJ2-1, with 15 bases fitting TRBD2. Germline V gives CDR1 MNHEY, CDR2 SVGEGT. CDR3 size: 20 residues. Trimming at V came to 1 base and at J to 0 bases, leaving 7 bases not matched to a gene. In nucleotides, the CDR3 is TGTGCCAGCAGTTACTTAGGGACTAGCGGGAGGTCGAGCTCCTACAATGAGCAGTTCTTC. Translated, it gives CASSYLGTSGRSSSYNEQFF.

This clonotype was observed a handful of times. V and J are TRBV21-1 and TRBJ1-2; the table's D call of TRBD1 was not tested on the DNA. TRBV21-1 is shown as a pseudogene. The CDR3 totals 14 residues. The chain's CDR3 is CASGKGTGVYGYTF. The CDR3 DNA sequence: TGTGCCAGCGGAAAGGGGACAGGAGTCTATGGCTACACCTTC.

The CDR3 DNA is TGCGCCAGCAGAGCCCCTCGGGGGGGCATGGATACGCAGTATTTT. It translates to CASRAPRGGMDTQYF. The chain carries TRBV5-1 and TRBJ2-3; TRBD2 aligns across 8 bases. The CDR3 is 15 amino acids. V was clipped by 5 bases and J by 6 bases; unmatched bases: 11. From germline, CDR1 is SGHRS and CDR2 YFSETQ.

This clonotype was counted a few times. The chain carries TRBV27 and TRBJ2-1, with 9 positions matching TRBD1. The CDR3 extends over 14 amino acids. The trim removed 2 bases at V and 14 bases at J, leaving 10 bases unmatched. Germline lookup yields CDR1 MNHEY and CDR2 SMNVEV (reference sequence). The CDR3 loop reads CASSLKNTGTGKFF. The CDR3 DNA reads TGTGCCAGCAGTTTAAAAAACACCGGGACAGGGAAGTTCTTC.

This clonotype showed up just a few times. The chain is built from TRBV6-1 and TRBJ2-7, with TRBD1 as a possible D gene (6 bases). CDR1 and CDR2 (germline): MNHNS, SASEGT. Deletions cut 7 bases from V and 0 bases from J, with 10 bases between. This CDR3 is 13 amino acids long. The CDR3 coding sequence is TGTGCCAGCACCGGACAGAGCTCCTACGAGCAGTACTTC. Translation gives CASTGQSSYEQYF.

This clonotype was seen only a few times. The V and J genes are TRBV7-9 and TRBJ1-2; perhaps TRBD1 as D (6 bases). Germline loops: CDR1 SEHNR, CDR2 FQNEAQ (reference sequence). V lost 4 bases to trimming and J lost 4 bases, with 10 bases between them. This CDR3 spans 13 amino acids. The CDR3: CASSSRGGYGYTF. For the CDR3, the DNA is TGTGCCAGCAGCTCGAGGGGGGGCTATGGCTACACCTTC.

The chain recombines TRBV11-2 with TRBJ2-7; D ambiguous. This CDR3 has 14 amino acids. The germline V gene encodes CDR1 SGHAT and CDR2 FQNNGV. V lost 1 base and J 2 bases, leaving 9 bases between the germline ends. CDR3 sequence (DNA): TGTGCCAGCAGCTTAGTGTGGGGAACCTACGAGCAGTACTTC. This encodes CASSLVWGTYEQYF.

This clonotype appeared many times. The chain carries TRBV15 and TRBJ2-5, with D perhaps given as TRBD1 or TRBD2 (5 bases each). The CDR3 spans 13 residues. The germline CDR1 and CDR2 sequences are LNHNV and YYDKDF (reference sequence). Trimming left V 1 base short and J 3 bases short, with 6 bases between. CDR3 coding DNA: TGTGCCACCAGCAGAGGAGGGGAAGAGACCCAGTACTTC. This sequence encodes CATSRGGEETQYF.

This sequence joins TRBV28 and TRBJ2-1, with 7 positions matching TRBD1. Germline assignment: CDR1 MDHEN and CDR2 SYDVKM. The CDR3 covers 12 residues. Germline trimming cut 6 bases from V and 8 bases from J; bases unmatched to any gene: 4. In DNA, the CDR3 is TGTGCCAGCAGCGAGACAGGGCATGAGCAGTTCTTC. It is translated as CASSETGHEQFF.

This clonotype was detected a few times. V gene TRBV5-1 combines with J gene TRBJ2-5; D may match TRBD1 or TRBD2 (5 bases each). V lost 0 bases and J lost 1, with 10 bases in between. From germline, CDR1 is SGHRS and CDR2 YFSETQ. The length of the CDR3 is 15 residues. CDR3 nucleotide sequence: TGCGCCAGCAGCTTGGCCCGGGGCACCCAAGAGACCCAGTACTTC. This codes for CASSLARGTQETQYF.

The J gene is TRBJ1-5, the V gene TRBV5-1; possibly TRBD1 for D (5 bases). The V gene lost 0 bases and the J gene lost 7 bases, with 14 bases spanning the gap. Germline values: CDR1 SGHRS, CDR2 YFSETQ. The CDR3 is 15 amino acids. As DNA, the CDR3 is TGCGCCAGCAGCTTGGCAGGGACCAACAACCAGCCCCAGCATTTT. It encodes CASSLAGTNNQPQHF. Using reference TRBV5-1 and TRBJ1-5 for the parts outside the CDR3, the full variable domain is KAGVTQTPRYLIKTRGQQVTLSCSPISGHRSVSWYQQTPGQGLQFLFEYFSETQRNKGNFPGRFSGRQFSNSRSEMNVSTLELGDSALYLCASSLAGTNNQPQHFGDGTRLSIL.

This clonotype was recorded a few times. V gene TRBV4-3 combines with J gene TRBJ2-4; D ambiguous. Trimming removed 1 base from V and 7 bases from J, with 14 bases in between. Germline CDR1 and CDR2: LGHNA and YSLEER. The CDR3 is 15 residues long. The CDR3 loop reads CASSQGIPPGNIQYF. The CDR3 DNA is TGCGCCAGCAGCCAAGGGATTCCCCCTGGGAACATTCAGTACTTC.

The gene calls are TRBV29-1 and TRBJ2-1; 9 nucleotides line up with TRBD2. The CDR3 is 16 residues long. Looked up from germline, CDR1 is SQVTM and CDR2 is ANQGSEA. The V gene end was trimmed by 4 bases and the J gene end by 6 bases; junction bases not matched to a gene: 13. In DNA, the CDR3 is TGCAGCGTTGTTTCTCCTCTTAGGCGGGGGGGCAATGAGCAGTTCTTC. Protein product: CSVVSPLRRGGNEQFF.

The CDR3, as DNA: TGTGCCAGCAGTTTAGCAGGGGGCTGGAACGAGCAGTACTTC. It translates to CASSLAGGWNEQYF. The chain joins TRBV28 to TRBJ2-7; the match to TRBD1 covers 8 bases. Per the germline V gene, CDR1 is MDHEN and CDR2 is SYDVKM. This CDR3 spans 14 amino acids. V dropped 2 bases and J dropped 5; count of bases not matched to a gene: 5.

The sample holds a few counts of this clonotype. This chain connects TRBV7-2 to TRBJ2-5, with 9 bases lining up with TRBD1. This CDR3 has 18 amino acids. Germline V gives CDR1 SGHTA, CDR2 FQGNSA. V trimming: 0 bases; J trimming: 2 bases; junction bases outside the gene matches: 10. The chain's CDR3 is CASSLASVGTGIQETQYF. The CDR3 bases are TGTGCCAGCAGCTTAGCTAGTGTAGGGACAGGGATTCAAGAGACCCAGTACTTC.

This rearrangement joins TRBV27 to TRBJ2-1, with a possible D match to TRBD2 (5 bases). The CDR3 is 14 amino acids. Trimming took off 5 bases at V and 1 base at J, with 9 bases between the two ends. CDR1 MNHEY and CDR2 SMNVEV come from the germline V gene (reference sequence). As DNA, the CDR3 is TGTGCCAGCAGTCCAAGGACTTCCTACAATGAGCAGTTCTTC. Encoded protein: CASSPRTSYNEQFF.